Shown below are 10 T cell receptor beta chains from a single sample sequenced in a study of blood T cell repertoires in COVID-19. Repertoires were generated with immunoSEQ multiplex PCR, while TCRdb's copy carries only in-frame clones and drops some. The table includes 360,000 or so clones, 90% detected once. Sample: peripheral blood. These receptors all stem from a man aged 18 to 35 with active or convalescent COVID-19.

The chain couples TRBV2 to TRBJ2-7, with 7 bases matching TRBD2. The germline gives CDR1 SNHLY, CDR2 FYNNEI. CDR3 length: 15 amino acids. V was pared by 4 bases and J by 4 bases, with 10 bases of the junction left unmatched. As DNA, the CDR3 is TGTGCCAGCAGTGTACTAGCGCAGGGCTATTACGAGCAGTACTTC. As protein: CASSVLAQGYYEQYF.

The V call is TRBV20-1, the J call TRBJ2-7; D gene ambiguous. This CDR3 region has 11 residues. V was trimmed by 5 bases and J by 9 bases, leaving 14 bases between them. Germline loops: CDR1 DFQATT, CDR2 SNEGSKA (reference sequence). The CDR3 is CSARTTTGQYF. The DNA of the CDR3 is TGCAGTGCTCGAACTACGACTGGGCAGTACTTC.

This chain joins TRBV6-2 or TRBV6-3 and TRBJ2-5; D may be TRBD2 (6 bases). V was clipped by 3 bases and J by 3 bases, with 17 bases between them. Per germline, CDR1 MNHEY and CDR2 SVGEGT. There are 16 residues in the CDR3. Written as DNA, the CDR3 is TGTGCCAGCAGTTATTGGGGGGTCCAAGGGAAAGAGACCCAGTACTTC. Residues: CASSYWGVQGKETQYF.

This rearrangement joins TRBV18 to TRBJ2-3, with a possible D match to TRBD2 (6 bases). The germline CDR1 and CDR2 sequences are KGHSH and LQKENI. This CDR3 has 15 amino acids. The germline V and J ends were trimmed by 5 bases and 1 base, with 13 bases remaining between them. The CDR3 spells CASSSLALGTDTQYF. The CDR3 DNA reads as TGTGCCAGCTCATCCCTAGCGCTAGGCACAGATACGCAGTATTTT.

CDR3 residues: CAINSSPGQGGNEQFF. The DNA of the CDR3 is TGTGCCATCAATTCGAGCCCGGGACAGGGAGGCAATGAGCAGTTCTTC. V is TRBV10-3 and J is TRBJ2-1, with 9 bases aligning to TRBD1. Per germline, CDR1 ENHRY and CDR2 SYGVKD. V shed 7 bases, J shed 6 bases, and the junction held 13 bases outside the gene matches. The CDR3 spans 16 residues.

This clone turned up a few times. At the DNA level, this CDR3 is encoded by other sequences in the same sample as well. The rearrangement joins TRBV7-2 to TRBJ1-5; no clear D gene. CDR1 SGHTA and CDR2 FQGNSA come from the germline V gene. This CDR3 comprises 13 residues. V was cut by 2 bases and J by 4 bases, with 6 bases left in between. The CDR3 sequence is CASSLRGNQPQHF. Here the CDR3 DNA reads TGTGCCAGCAGCTTACGCGGGAATCAGCCCCAGCATTTT.

The rearrangement links TRBV11-3 to TRBJ2-1, with TRBD1 as a possible D gene (6 bases). V lost 2 bases, J lost 5 bases, and 10 bases lay in between. In germline, CDR1 is SGHNT, CDR2 YENEEA. This CDR3 region has 14 residues. The CDR3 region is CASSLRDKNNEQFF. In nucleotides, the CDR3 is TGTGCCAGCAGCTTAAGGGACAAAAACAATGAGCAGTTCTTC.

The chain uses TRBV7-9 and TRBJ1-1; 8 bases agree with TRBD1. Germline CDR1 SEHNR, CDR2 FQNEAQ (reference sequence). This CDR3 has 19 residues. The junction had 17 bases not matched to a gene; V was cut back by 5 bases and J by 0 bases. The CDR3 DNA sequence: TGTGCCAGCAGCCCCCCTTCAGGGGGCCTCCTTTTAATGAACACTGAAGCTTTCTTT. This codes for CASSPPSGGLLLMNTEAFF.

DNA of the CDR3: TGTGCCAGCAGTTACTTATTCGGGGACACCGGGGAGCTGTTTTTT. The encoded protein is CASSYLFGDTGELFF. This chain uses TRBV6-5 with TRBJ2-2; D is perhaps TRBD2 (5 bases). V lost 1 base and J 3 bases, leaving 9 bases between the germline ends. The CDR3 spans 15 residues. Germline V lookup: CDR1 MNHEY, CDR2 SVGAGI.

The chain employs TRBV28 and TRBJ2-7; 9 bases line up with TRBD1. This CDR3 is built from 15 residues. J lost 2 bases, V lost 4 bases, and 6 bases had no gene match. Germline CDR1 is MDHEN and CDR2 is SYDVKM. CDR3 bases: TGTGCCAGCAGTTCGACAGGGGGTTTGACCTACGAGCAGTACTTC. This codes for CASSSTGGLTYEQYF.